A selection of T cell receptor beta chains follows, all from one sample in a study of radiotherapy plus CTLA-4 blockade in lung cancer. Method: immunoSEQ multiplex PCR; TCRdb's copy keeps in-frame clones and lacks some. The sample has tens of thousands of clones; roughly 76% are singletons. The sequences come from peripheral blood, collected from a patient treated with radiotherapy plus ipilimumab. Every receptor here comes from a human donor with non-small cell lung cancer who had stable disease on radiotherapy plus ipilimumab. Both conserved end residues are part of each CDR3. A D gene is named only where the DNA matches it firmly. Some rows have no size entry. The others give once, few or many, or a class for an expanded clone.

j_call,d_call,v_call,clone_size,cdr3_nt,cdr3_aa
TRBJ2-1,-,TRBV5-6,-,TGTGCCAGCAGCTGGGGGCGGGTCAATGAGCAGTTCTTC,CASSWGRVNEQFF
TRBJ2-1,TRBD2,TRBV6-5,once,TGTGCCAGCAGTTACTCAGGACTAGCGGGGGGCACTGAGCAGTTCTTC,CASSYSGLAGGTEQFF
TRBJ2-7,-,TRBV19,-,TGTGCCAGTAGTATCGGCAGGGGCGAGCAGTACTTC,CASSIGRGEQYF
TRBJ2-5,-,TRBV6-5,-,TGTGCCAGCAGTTACTCAACAGGGGGGGAAGAGACCCAGTACTTC,CASSYSTGGEETQYF
TRBJ1-2,-,TRBV19,-,TGTGCCAGTAGTATCTCGAGCGGGGTCTATGGCTACACCTTC,CASSISSGVYGYTF
TRBJ2-3,-,TRBV15,-,TGTGCCACCAGCAGAGATCCGAACTTACACACAGATACGCAGTATTTT,CATSRDPNLHTDTQYF
TRBJ1-1,-,TRBV9,-,TGTGCCAGCAGCGTAGGGGCCTCGTTGGGAGAGTATGAAGCTTTCTTT,CASSVGASLGEYEAFF
TRBJ1-2,-,TRBV4-3,-,TGCGCCAGCAGCCAAGGTAGCCCCAACTATGGCTACACCTTC,CASSQGSPNYGYTF
TRBJ1-3,TRBD1,TRBV28,-,TGTGCCAGCAGTTTAACAGGAGACAGGGGTTCTGGAAACACCATATATTTT,CASSLTGDRGSGNTIYF
TRBJ2-1,-,TRBV11-2,-,TGTGCCAGCAGCGGGCAGGGTAGGAATGAGCAGTTCTTC,CASSGQGRNEQFF
TRBJ1-1,TRBD1,TRBV7-2,-,TGTGCCAGCAGCTTAGTTGCAGGGGGCTTCGACACTGAAGCTTTCTTT,CASSLVAGGFDTEAFF
TRBJ1-1,TRBD1,TRBV19,-,TGTGCCAGTAGTAAGGGACAGTCGAACACTGAAGCTTTCTTT,CASSKGQSNTEAFF
TRBJ2-5,TRBD2,TRBV19,-,TGTGCCAGTAGTATTGGTAGCGGGGGAGTGTGGGAGACCCAGTACTTC,CASSIGSGGVWETQYF
TRBJ1-4,-,TRBV19,few,TGTGCCAGTAGTATATTATCCGTGTGGGGGGCGAATGAAAAACTGTTTTTT,CASSILSVWGANEKLFF
TRBJ1-5,-,TRBV13,few,TGTGCCAGCAGCCACGGACGGGCCCGGAATCAGCCCCAGCATTTT,CASSHGRARNQPQHF
TRBJ2-7,-,TRBV30,-,TGTGCCCTCGATCGGGCAGGGTCCTACGAGCAGTACTTC,CALDRAGSYEQYF
TRBJ1-2,-,TRBV6-1,-,TGTGCCAGCAGTCGACAGCTTAACTATGGCTACACCTTC,CASSRQLNYGYTF
TRBJ1-1,-,TRBV10-3,-,TGTGCCATCAAGAGGGCCGAGACTGAAGCTTTCTTT,CAIKRAETEAFF
TRBJ1-1,TRBD1,TRBV5-1,-,TGCGCCAGCAGCTTGGGGGGGACAGGCGAAATGACTTTCTTT,CASSLGGTGEMTFF
TRBJ1-1,-,TRBV18,once,TGTGCCAGCTCACCACCAGAGAACACTGAAGCTTTCTTT,CASSPPENTEAFF
TRBJ1-1,-,TRBV13,-,TGTGCCAGCAGCTTAGTTAAAGGGTCCACTGAAGCTTTCTTT,CASSLVKGSTEAFF
TRBJ2-5,-,TRBV20-1,-,TGCAGTGCTGGCTTGGAGACCCAGTACTTC,CSAGLETQYF
TRBJ2-5,-,TRBV18,few,TGTGCCAGCTCACCCGGGACTCTCCAAGAGACCCAGTACTTC,CASSPGTLQETQYF
TRBJ2-1,-,TRBV10-3,once,TGTGCCATCAGTGATGGGCAGGGAAATGAGCAGTTCTTC,CAISDGQGNEQFF
TRBJ1-2,TRBD1,TRBV19,-,TGTGCCAGTAGTCCCTTGGACAGGGCGGGCTATGGCTACACCTTC,CASSPLDRAGYGYTF
TRBJ1-1,-,TRBV9,-,TGTGCCAGCAGCGTAGGTGCAGGGATGAACACTGAAGCTTTCTTT,CASSVGAGMNTEAFF
TRBJ1-1,-,TRBV10-3,once,TGTGCCATCAGGGGGGGACGGACTAACACTGAAGCTTTCTTT,CAIRGGRTNTEAFF
TRBJ1-5,-,TRBV7-6,once,TGTGCCAGCAGCTTCGGCGGTGTCCAGCCCCAGCATTTT,CASSFGGVQPQHF
TRBJ1-6,-,TRBV19,-,TGTGCCACCTCCAGTATTGAGGGGGATTCACCCCTCCACTTT,CATSSIEGDSPLHF
TRBJ2-7,TRBD2,TRBV7-2,-,TGTGCCAGCAGCTTAGAGGGACTAGCGGTCTACGAGCAGTACTTC,CASSLEGLAVYEQYF
TRBJ1-2,-,TRBV5-1,-,TGCGCCAGCAGCCCTGTTCTCGGGGATCAAGGCTACACCTTC,CASSPVLGDQGYTF
TRBJ1-2,-,TRBV19,few,TGTGCCAGTAGTATCGACAGGATGGATTATGGCTACACCTTC,CASSIDRMDYGYTF
TRBJ1-1,-,TRBV6-1,-,TGTGCCAGCAGTACTGGGGGGGCTGAAGCTTTCTTT,CASSTGGAEAFF
TRBJ2-2,-,TRBV2,few,TGTGCCAGCAGGAACGGACAAGCGAACACCGGGGAGCTGTTTTTT,CASRNGQANTGELFF
TRBJ1-1,-,TRBV27,-,TGTGCCAGCAGTTTGGGTCCCGGGGGGCCTATGAACACTGAAGCTTTCTTT,CASSLGPGGPMNTEAFF
TRBJ2-2,-,TRBV30,once,TGTGCCTGGAGTGGGCCACCGAACACCGGGGAGCTGTTTTTT,CAWSGPPNTGELFF
TRBJ2-3,TRBD1,TRBV7-8,-,TGTGCCAGCAGCTTGAACACAGGGGCAGATACGCAGTATTTT,CASSLNTGADTQYF
TRBJ1-5,TRBD1,TRBV18,-,TGTGCCAGCTCACTAGGGACAGGCGTCAATCAGCCCCAGCATTTT,CASSLGTGVNQPQHF
TRBJ1-2,TRBD1,TRBV5-4,-,TGTGCCAGCAGTTACGTAACCGGGACAGGGGCTTATGGCTACACCTTC,CASSYVTGTGAYGYTF
TRBJ1-4,-,TRBV6-6,-,TGTGCCAGCAGACCGTTGACAGGTCCGATTAACGAAAAACTGTTTTTT,CASRPLTGPINEKLFF
TRBJ1-3,-,TRBV6-1,few,TGTGCCAGCAGTGAAGCGGGAGGGATTTCTGGAAACACCATATATTTT,CASSEAGGISGNTIYF
TRBJ1-2,TRBD1,TRBV7-9,many,TGTGCCAGCAGCCCCCTCGGACAGGGAAATGGCTACACCTTC,CASSPLGQGNGYTF
TRBJ1-2,TRBD1,TRBV5-7,-,TGTGCCAGCAGCTTGTGGCAGGGGGCGCAAGGCTACACCTTC,CASSLWQGAQGYTF
TRBJ2-1,-,TRBV4-1,-,TGCGCCAGCAGCCAAGAGGAGGGATCCTACAATGAGCAGTTCTTC,CASSQEEGSYNEQFF
TRBJ1-1,-,TRBV6-6,-,TGTGCCAGCAGTCACGGCCTATTACTCACTGAAGCTTTCTTT,CASSHGLLLTEAFF
TRBJ2-5,TRBD1,TRBV5-8,-,TGTGCCAGCACCTCGGCCGGGACAGCTAAAGAGACCCAGTACTTC,CASTSAGTAKETQYF
TRBJ1-2,TRBD1,TRBV7-8,-,TGTGCCAGCAGCTTAGAAGGGACAGGGGATTGGGGCTACACCTTC,CASSLEGTGDWGYTF
TRBJ1-6,-,TRBV11-2,-,TGTGCCAGCAGCCTGGACGGGGGAGGGTCACCCCTCCACTTT,CASSLDGGGSPLHF
TRBJ2-2,-,TRBV11-3,few,TGTGCCAGCAGCTTCGACCTAGTGTCCGGGGAGCTGTTTTTT,CASSFDLVSGELFF
TRBJ2-5,-,TRBV28,-,TGTGCCAGCAGTTTATACTTGGAAGGCCAAGAGACCCAGTACTTC,CASSLYLEGQETQYF
TRBJ2-6,-,TRBV21-1,-,TGTGCCAGCAGGGCGTGGCTGCTACAACAAAGTCGGGCCAACGTCCTGACTTTC,CASRAWLLQQSRANVLTF
TRBJ2-7,-,TRBV5-1,once,TGCGCCAGCAGCTTACAGGGTATCTCCTACGAGCAGTACTTC,CASSLQGISYEQYF
TRBJ1-6,-,TRBV5-1,-,TGCGCCAGCAGCTTGGCCGGCTTTTCGGCAGGGACGTATTCACCCCTCCACTTT,CASSLAGFSAGTYSPLHF
TRBJ2-1,-,TRBV7-2,once,TGTGCCACCAGCCCTAACCCCTACAATGAGCAGTTCTTC,CATSPNPYNEQFF
TRBJ1-3,-,TRBV6-1,-,TGTGCCAGCAGTGAAGCCCTAACGGGAAACACCATATATTTT,CASSEALTGNTIYF
TRBJ1-2,-,TRBV6-5,once,TGTGCCAGCAGTATCACAGGGACCGGCTACACCTTC,CASSITGTGYTF
TRBJ2-3,-,TRBV19,few,TGTGCCAGTAGGGCGACGGGGAGCACAGATACGCAGTATTTT,CASRATGSTDTQYF
TRBJ2-7,TRBD1,TRBV13,few,TGTGCCAGCAGCTTCGGACAGGGGGCGAACTACGAGCAGTACTTC,CASSFGQGANYEQYF
TRBJ2-7,-,TRBV7-2,-,TGTGCCAGCAGCCAAGGAGGGCAGGGGCCGCGCTCCTACGAGCAGTACTTC,CASSQGGQGPRSYEQYF
TRBJ1-1,-,TRBV15,-,TGTGCCACCAGCAGAGATCGGGTTAACACTGAAGCTTTCTTT,CATSRDRVNTEAFF